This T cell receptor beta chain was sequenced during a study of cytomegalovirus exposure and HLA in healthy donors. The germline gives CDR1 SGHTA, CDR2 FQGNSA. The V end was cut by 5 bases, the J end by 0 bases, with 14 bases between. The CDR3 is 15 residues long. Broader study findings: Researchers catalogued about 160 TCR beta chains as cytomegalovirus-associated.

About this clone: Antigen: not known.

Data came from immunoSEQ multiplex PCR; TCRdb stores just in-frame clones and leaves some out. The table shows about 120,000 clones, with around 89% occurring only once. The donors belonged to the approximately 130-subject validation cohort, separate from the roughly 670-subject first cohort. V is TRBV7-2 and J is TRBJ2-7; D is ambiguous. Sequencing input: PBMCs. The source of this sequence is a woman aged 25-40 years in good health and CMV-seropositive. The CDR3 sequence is CASSPSTSFSYEQYF. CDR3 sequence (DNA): TGTGCCAGCAGCCCAAGCACCTCCTTCTCCTACGAGCAGTACTTC.